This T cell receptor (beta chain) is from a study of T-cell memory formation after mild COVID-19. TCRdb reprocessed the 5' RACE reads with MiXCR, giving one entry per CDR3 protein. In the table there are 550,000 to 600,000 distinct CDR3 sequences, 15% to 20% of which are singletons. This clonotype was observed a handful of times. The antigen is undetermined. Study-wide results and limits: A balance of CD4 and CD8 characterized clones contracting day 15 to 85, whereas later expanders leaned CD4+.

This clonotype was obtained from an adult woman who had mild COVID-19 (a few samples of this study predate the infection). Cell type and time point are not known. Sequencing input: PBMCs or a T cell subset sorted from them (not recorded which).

The CDR3 nucleotides are TGCAGTGCTAGGACTTTCGTAGCGTCGAGCACAGATACGCAGTATTTT. Amino acid sequence: CSARTFVASSTDTQYF. This chain connects TRBV20-1 to TRBJ2-3; tentatively, D is TRBD2 (5 bases). Trimming shortened V by 3 bases and J by 0 bases, and 16 bases separated the two germline ends. CDR3 size: 16 residues. In germline, CDR1 is DFQATT, CDR2 SNEGSKA (reference sequence).